The clone carrying this TCR beta chain showed up just a few times. This entry is derived from a study of T cell responses to AZD1222 COVID-19 vaccine. CDR3 size: 14 residues. V lost 0 bases and J lost 8, with 13 bases in between. Germline V gene lookup returns CDR1 LGHNA and CDR2 YNFKEQ. The data were produced by immunoSEQ multiplex PCR, yet TCRdb's version contains in-frame clones alone and is incomplete. The table has roughly 120,000 clones, roughly 91% seen once. The material sequenced was peripheral blood, taken 28 days after the second AZD1222 dose. The chain has TRBV4-2 and TRBJ1-2; no clear D. This TCR came from an adult who received the AZD1222 COVID-19 vaccine. The CDR3 sequence: CASSQDRQVGGYTF. CDR3 DNA sequence: TGTGCCAGCAGCCAAGATCGACAAGTAGGAGGCTACACCTTC.